This TCR beta chain was found in a study of response to subunit inactivated influenza vaccine. General observations from the study: T cells newly recruited by each seasonal influenza vaccination are few, the authors suggested.

TCRdb used MiXCR to reprocess the RT-PCR reads, holding one entry per CDR3 protein. The table lists some 600,000 distinct CDR3 sequences, 14% of them singletons. CDR1 and CDR2 from the germline V gene are MNHEY and SVGAGI. The CDR3 length is 12 residues. Trimming left V 6 bases short and J 4 bases short, with 9 bases between. This clonotype was observed a few times. No antigen is known for it. This specimen was PBMCs from blood, taken 14 to 15 days before vaccination. The V call is TRBV6-5, the J call TRBJ1-1; no reliable D call. This TCR derives from a man aged 50 to 59 who received an inactivated influenza vaccine. The DNA for the CDR3 is TGTGCCAGCAGGTCAGAGGGCACTGAAGCTTTCTTT. It codes for CASRSEGTEAFF.